This record concerns one TCR beta chain sequence. Its antigen is not known. Because it lacks the conserved phenylalanine or tryptophan at the end, this CDR3 is likely a read error. In the PCR, 60 Vbeta and 13 Jbeta primers were used. Generated by immunoSEQ multiplex PCR, the TCRdb table keeps only in-frame clones and is missing some. Among 120,000 to 150,000 clones listed, roughly four fifths were seen once. This entry is derived from a study of cytomegalovirus exposure and HLA in healthy donors. Study findings and constraints: Some TCR beta chains (about 170 of them) were listed as cytomegalovirus-associated.

Germline loops: CDR1 ENHRY, CDR2 SYGVKD. V lost 5 bases and J lost 4; bases outside the gene matches: 4. This CDR3 contains 15 residues. This cohort consisted of healthy bone marrow donors. The TCR sequence derives from a woman in her forties or fifties in good health and CMV-seronegative. The rearrangement links TRBV10-3 to TRBJ1-6; 8 bases agree with TRBD1. The sample consisted of PBMCs. This chain's CDR3 is CAISPGTGYNSPLHL. DNA for the CDR3: TGTGCCATCAGTCCTGGGACAGGTTATAATTCACCCCTCCACCTT.